These 24 T cell receptor beta chains came from one sample sequenced in a study of molecular identifiers for immune sequencing clone quantification. One entry per CDR3 protein, called by TCRdb with MiXCR from the PCR reads. Of roughly 93,000 distinct CDR3 sequences in the sample, roughly 19% were seen once. Sequenced: naive CD8+ T cells from blood, with Jurkat cell RNA spiked in. As for subset: FACS-sorted CD8+CD4-CCR7+CD45RA+ naive T cells. The source of these receptors is a human donor in good health. Some libraries in this study had Jurkat cell RNA spiked in.

This clonotype was recorded at least ten times. The V gene is TRBV12-3 or TRBV12-4, the J gene TRBJ2-5, with D possibly TRBD1 on 6 matching bases. V dropped 5 bases and J dropped 2 bases, with 12 bases sitting between them. The CDR3 is 14 amino acids. The CDR3 coding sequence is TGTGCCAGCAGTCCAACGGACAGTCAAGAGACCCAGTACTTC. Residues: CASSPTDSQETQYF.

Concerning this clonotype itself: A much bigger clone sits one base away, suggesting this may be a read error. The chain uses TRBV30 and TRBJ2-1; no clear D gene. There are 13 residues in the CDR3. The germline V gene encodes CDR1 GTSNPN and CDR2 SVGIG (reference sequence). Deletions cut 0 bases from V and 9 bases from J, with 12 bases between. CDR3: CAWSVLRLGEQFF. Here the CDR3 DNA reads TGTGCCTGGAGTGTATTGAGGTTGGGTGAGCAGTTCTTC.

Concerning this clonotype itself: Just one base apart from a much larger clone, this may be a read error. The chain recombines TRBV7-3 with TRBJ2-3, with 12 positions matching TRBD2. CDR1 SGHTA and CDR2 FQGTGA come from the germline V gene. Losses at the gene ends were 3 bases for V and 4 bases for J; bases not matched to a gene: 8. The CDR3 is made up of 17 amino acids. The CDR3 DNA reads as TGTGCCAGCAGCTTGCTAGCGGGAGGGCCGGACGCAGATACGCAGTATTTT. Translated, it gives CASSLLAGGPDADTQYF.

With regard to this clonotype: A much more abundant neighbour one base away suggests this may be a read error. V is TRBV12-3 or TRBV12-4 and J is TRBJ2-1, with D perhaps TRBD2 (6 bases). The length of the CDR3 is 14 residues. DNA for the CDR3: TGTGCCGGCAGTTTATTAGGAGGGGTCAATGAGCAGTTCTTC. It is translated as CAGSLLGGVNEQFF.

This clonotype was seen ten or more times. This chain links TRBV4-1 with TRBJ2-1, with D unclear. V gave up 3 bases and J gave up 4 bases, with 4 bases separating them. Germline values: CDR1 MGHRA, CDR2 YSYEKL. The CDR3 contains 12 residues. The CDR3 coding sequence is TGCGCCAGCAGCCACGAGTACAATGAGCAGTTCTTC. Protein: CASSHEYNEQFF.

In this sample, this clonotype turned up many times. This rearrangement joins TRBV4-3 to TRBJ2-7; 7 positions match TRBD2. The CDR3 consists of 13 residues. Germline CDR1 and CDR2: LGHNA and YSLEER. V gave up 3 bases and J gave up 3 bases; unmatched junction bases: 2. The CDR3 region is CASSHGGSYEQYF. The CDR3 DNA reads TGCGCCAGCAGCCATGGCGGGAGCTACGAGCAGTACTTC.

This clonotype was detected ten times or more. The chain employs TRBV29-1 and TRBJ2-1; possibly TRBD2 for D (5 bases). The CDR3 spans 15 residues. Germline V gene lookup returns CDR1 SQVTM and CDR2 ANQGSEA. V lost 3 bases and J lost 5, with 17 bases in between. The CDR3 nucleotides read TGCAGCGTTGATCTTCCAGCGGTAGAGAACAATGAGCAGTTCTTC. As protein: CSVDLPAVENNEQFF.

Turning to this clonotype: It may be a read error: a sequence one base away is much more abundant. J is TRBJ2-1 and V is TRBV29-1, with D possibly called TRBD1 or TRBD2 (5 bases each). The V gene's germline CDR1 is SQVTM and CDR2 ANQGSEA. The CDR3 has 15 residues. The CDR3 DNA sequence: TGCGGCGTTGACTCCGGGACCTGGGGGTACAATGAGCAGTTCTTC. Translating it yields CGVDSGTWGYNEQFF.

This clonotype was observed at least ten times. The rearrangement links TRBV30 to TRBJ1-1; no reliable D call. Per germline, CDR1 GTSNPN and CDR2 SVGIG (reference sequence). V was shortened by 4 bases and J by 2 bases, with 26 bases between the two germline ends. CDR3 length: 18 residues. The CDR3 bases are TGTGCCTGGACCCCCCCCTTGGTTATCCAGTACAGAAACACTGAAGCTTTCTTT. Its translation: CAWTPPLVIQYRNTEAFF.

This clonotype was counted at least ten times. The chain couples TRBV20-1 to TRBJ1-3; tentatively, D is TRBD1 (6 bases). Germline CDR1 and CDR2: DFQATT and SNEGSKA (reference sequence). The ends were cut back, 1 base at V and 1 base at J, with 8 bases in the middle. CDR3 length: 14 residues. Here the CDR3 reads CSARAGTSGNTIYF. The CDR3 DNA sequence: TGCAGTGCTAGAGCAGGGACATCTGGAAACACCATATATTTT.

J is TRBJ2-7 and V is TRBV7-9; 7 nucleotides line up with TRBD1. In germline, CDR1 is SEHNR, CDR2 FQNEAQ (reference sequence). Germline trimming cut 4 bases from V and 2 bases from J; bases unmatched to any gene: 11. This CDR3 has 16 amino acids. The CDR3 loop reads CASSSTRTGDPYEQYF. In nucleotides, the CDR3 is TGTGCCAGCAGCTCCACCCGAACAGGGGACCCCTACGAGCAGTACTTC. The variable domain in full, completed from reference TRBV7-9 and TRBJ2-7, reads DTGVSQNPRHKITKRGQNVTFRCDPISEHNRLYWYRQTLGQGPEFLTYFQNEAQLEKSRLLSDRFSAERPKGSFSTLEIQRTEQGDSAMYLCASSSTRTGDPYEQYFGPGTRLTVT.

Ten or more counts support this clonotype. This sequence joins TRBV27 and TRBJ1-5; a weak D match, TRBD1 (5 bases). This CDR3 is built from 14 residues. CDR1 is MNHEY and CDR2 is SMNVEV in the germline V gene (reference sequence). Deletions cut 1 base from V and 2 bases from J, with 6 bases between. The CDR3 region is CASSLLGGNQPQHF. CDR3 nucleotides: TGTGCCAGCAGTTTATTGGGGGGCAATCAGCCCCAGCATTTT.

Of note for this clonotype: A much more abundant neighbour one base away suggests this may be a read error. J is TRBJ2-1 and V is TRBV29-1; D possibly uses TRBD1 or TRBD2 (5 bases each). Germline V gene sequence: CDR1 SQVTM, CDR2 ANQGSEA. The CDR3 runs 10 residues. CDR3 DNA sequence: TGCAGCGCCAGAGGGGATGAGCGGTTCTTC. Translated: CSARGDERFF.

This clonotype was observed a single time. This may be a read error, as it is one base from a much larger clone. Because it lacks the conserved phenylalanine or tryptophan at the end, this CDR3 is likely a read error. The genes are TRBV3-1 and TRBJ2-1, with a possible D match to TRBD2 (5 bases). The V gene's germline CDR1 is LGHDT and CDR2 YNNKEL (reference sequence). Trimming stripped 1 base from V and 9 bases from J, with 19 bases between. The CDR3 extends over 16 amino acids. CDR3 amino acids: CASSQGSSGSLREQFS. The CDR3 nucleotides read TGTGCCAGCAGCCAAGGGTCCAGCGGCTCTTTGCGTGAGCAGTTCTCC.

This clonotype appeared many times. This chain joins TRBV4-2 and TRBJ2-7, with 8 bases fitting TRBD1. The germline gives CDR1 LGHNA, CDR2 YNFKEQ. The CDR3 length is 15 residues. J lost 4 bases, V lost 0 bases, and 5 bases had no gene match. The CDR3 here is CASSQDPQGAYEQYF. The CDR3 DNA sequence: TGTGCCAGCAGCCAAGATCCGCAGGGGGCATACGAGCAGTACTTC.

The rearrangement joins TRBV4-3 to TRBJ1-1, with TRBD1 identical over 9 bases. Germline CDR1 LGHNA, CDR2 YSLEER. V shed 4 bases and J 4 bases; nucleotides not matched to a gene: 10. CDR3 length equals 16 residues. The CDR3 sequence is CASSPRTGEYGTEAFF. The CDR3 DNA reads as TGCGCCAGCAGCCCCCGGACAGGGGAATACGGCACTGAAGCTTTCTTT.

As to this clonotype: A much bigger clone sits one base away, suggesting this may be a read error. The chain uses TRBV9 and TRBJ1-1; a weak D match, TRBD1 (5 bases). The CDR3 sequence is 17 residues long. The V and J ends lost 0 bases and 2 bases respectively, with 17 bases between them. Germline values: CDR1 SGDLS, CDR2 YYNGEE. In nucleotides, the CDR3 is TGTGCCAGCAGCGTAGTGTACAGGTCGATACCAAACACTGAAGCTTTCTTT. It yields the protein CASSVVYRSIPNTEAFF.

This clonotype has a count of ten or more. The chain recombines TRBV12-3 or TRBV12-4 with TRBJ1-2; D gene uncertain. Deletions cut 5 bases from V and 4 bases from J, with 17 bases between. The CDR3 sequence is 15 residues long. CDR3 region: CASSLGPDTFYGYTF. In DNA, the CDR3 is TGTGCCAGCAGTCTTGGACCCGACACCTTCTATGGCTACACCTTC.

This sequence joins TRBV5-1 and TRBJ2-5; 12 bases are shared with TRBD1. The CDR3 loop spans 17 amino acids. The V gene end was trimmed by 4 bases and the J gene end by 2 bases; junction bases not matched to a gene: 9. The germline CDR1 and CDR2 sequences are SGHRS and YFSETQ. The CDR3 DNA sequence: TGCGCCAGCAGCCAGGGACAGGGGGCTGGGATGCAAGAGACCCAGTACTTC. Translated: CASSQGQGAGMQETQYF.

Many counts were recorded for this clonotype. V usage is TRBV7-9 and J usage is TRBJ1-1; 8 bases align to TRBD1. Germline loops: CDR1 SEHNR, CDR2 FQNEAQ (reference sequence). V lost 2 bases to trimming and J lost 4 bases; unmatched junction nucleotides: 9. CDR3 size: 16 residues. As DNA, the CDR3 is TGTGCCAGCAGCTTACGAAAAAAGGGACAGGTCACTGAAGCTTTCTTT. The encoded protein is CASSLRKKGQVTEAFF.

A word on this clonotype: A much larger clone differs from this one at a single base, so this may be a read error. V and J are TRBV7-2 and TRBJ2-3; D is possibly TRBD2 (5 bases). Germline V gene sequence: CDR1 SGHTA, CDR2 FQGNSA. There are 15 residues in the CDR3. With 1 base removed from V and 3 bases from J, the gap between germline ends came to 11 bases. The CDR3 nucleotides read TGTGCCAGCAGCTTAGAAGCGGCTAGAACAGATACGCAGTATTTT. This translates into CASSLEAARTDTQYF. The full variable domain, with the rest looked up from reference TRBV7-2 and TRBJ2-3, is GAGVSQSPSNKVTEKGKDVELRCDPISGHTALYWYRQSLGQGLEFLIYFQGNSAPDKSGLPSDRFSAERTGGSVSTLTIQRTQQEDSAVYLCASSLEAARTDTQYFGPGTRLTVL.

In its sample, this clonotype was seen many times. An end of the junction does not agree with germline; a read error may underlie this. The rearrangement links TRBV2 to TRBJ2-7, with D perhaps TRBD1 or TRBD2 (6 bases each). This CDR3 spans 13 amino acids. Germline V gene data show CDR1 as SNHLY and CDR2 as FYNNEI. The CDR3 here is CASMEGTGTSGDF. The CDR3 coding sequence is TGTGCCAGCATGGAGGGAACAGGGACGTCGGGGGACTTC.

Regarding this clonotype: This may be a read error, as it is one base from a much larger clone. This rearrangement joins TRBV7-8 to TRBJ1-2; D not certain. CDR1 is SGHVS and CDR2 is FQNEAQ in the germline V gene. The CDR3 has 13 amino acids. The CDR3 nucleotides read TGTGCCACGAAAGATGCACTTAACCATGGCTACACCTTC. Encoded protein: CATKDALNHGYTF.

This clonotype has ten or more counts. This sequence joins TRBV7-9 and TRBJ2-1; 9 nucleotides line up with TRBD2. Germline V gene lookup returns CDR1 SEHNR and CDR2 FQNEAQ (reference sequence). With V trimmed by 5 bases and J by 2 bases, 10 bases remained unmatched. This CDR3 is built from 17 residues. DNA for the CDR3: TGTGCCAGCAGCCCCCCGGTAGCGGGAGTACCCTACAATGAGCAGTTCTTC. This translates into CASSPPVAGVPYNEQFF.